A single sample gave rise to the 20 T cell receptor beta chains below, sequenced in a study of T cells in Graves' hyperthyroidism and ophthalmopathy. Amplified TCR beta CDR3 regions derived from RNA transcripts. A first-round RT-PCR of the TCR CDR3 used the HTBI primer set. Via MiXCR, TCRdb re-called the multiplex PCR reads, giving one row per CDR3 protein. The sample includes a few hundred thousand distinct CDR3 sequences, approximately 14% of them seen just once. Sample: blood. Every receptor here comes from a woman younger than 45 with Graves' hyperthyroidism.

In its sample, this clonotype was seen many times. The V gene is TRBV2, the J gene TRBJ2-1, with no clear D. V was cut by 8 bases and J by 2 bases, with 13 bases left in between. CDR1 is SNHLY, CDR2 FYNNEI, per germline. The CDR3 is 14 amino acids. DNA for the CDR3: TGTGCCAGCGCAGGTGTTTCCACCTACAATGAGCAGTTCTTC. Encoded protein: CASAGVSTYNEQFF.

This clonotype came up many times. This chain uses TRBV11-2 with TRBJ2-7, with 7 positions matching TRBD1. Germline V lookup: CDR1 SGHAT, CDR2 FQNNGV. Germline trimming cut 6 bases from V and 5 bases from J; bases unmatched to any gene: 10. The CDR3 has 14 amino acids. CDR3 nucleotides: TGTGCCAGCAGTGAACAGGGGAGCTTCAACGAGCAGTACTTC. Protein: CASSEQGSFNEQYF.

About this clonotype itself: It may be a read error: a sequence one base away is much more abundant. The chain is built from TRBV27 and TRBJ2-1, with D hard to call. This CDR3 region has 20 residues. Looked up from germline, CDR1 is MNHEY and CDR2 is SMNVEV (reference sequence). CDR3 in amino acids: CASSTLGSKGPYTSYNGQFF. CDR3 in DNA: TGTGCCAGCAGTACCCTGGGTTCTAAAGGGCCTTATACCTCCTACAATGGGCAGTTCTTC.

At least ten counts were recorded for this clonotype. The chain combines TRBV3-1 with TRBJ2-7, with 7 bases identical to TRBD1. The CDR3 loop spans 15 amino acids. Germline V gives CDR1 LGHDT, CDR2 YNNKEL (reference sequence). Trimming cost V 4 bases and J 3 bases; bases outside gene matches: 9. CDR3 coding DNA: TGTGCCAGCAGCCTTAAACTGACAGGGATCTACGAGCAGTACTTC. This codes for CASSLKLTGIYEQYF.

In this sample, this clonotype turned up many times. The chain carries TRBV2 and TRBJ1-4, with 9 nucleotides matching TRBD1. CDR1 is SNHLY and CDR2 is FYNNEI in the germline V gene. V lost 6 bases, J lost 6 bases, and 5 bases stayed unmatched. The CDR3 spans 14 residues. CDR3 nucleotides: TGTGCCAGCAGCCGTTGGACAGGGGATGAAAAACTGTTTTTT. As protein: CASSRWTGDEKLFF.

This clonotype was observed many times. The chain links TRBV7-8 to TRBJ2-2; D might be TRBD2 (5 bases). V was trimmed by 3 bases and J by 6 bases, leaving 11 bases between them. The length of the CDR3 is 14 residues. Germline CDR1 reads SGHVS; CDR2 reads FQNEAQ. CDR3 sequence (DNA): TGTGCCAGCAGCTTTCTAGCCATGGCCGGGGAGCTGTTTTTT. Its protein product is CASSFLAMAGELFF.

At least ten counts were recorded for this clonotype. The CDR3 DNA is TGTGCCAGCAGCCTTCGGACAGGCCTGAACTATGGCTACACCTTC. Translated: CASSLRTGLNYGYTF. The gene calls are TRBV7-9 and TRBJ1-2; 7 bases fit TRBD1. The CDR3 is 15 amino acids. Germline loops: CDR1 SEHNR, CDR2 FQNEAQ (reference sequence). V dropped 5 bases and J dropped 2; count of bases not matched to a gene: 8. Together with reference TRBV7-9 and TRBJ1-2, the CDR3 gives the full variable domain: DTGVSQNPRHKITKRGQNVTFRCDPISEHNRLYWYRQTLGQGPEFLTYFQNEAQLEKSRLLSDRFSAERPKGSFSTLEIQRTEQGDSAMYLCASSLRTGLNYGYTFGSGTRLTVV.

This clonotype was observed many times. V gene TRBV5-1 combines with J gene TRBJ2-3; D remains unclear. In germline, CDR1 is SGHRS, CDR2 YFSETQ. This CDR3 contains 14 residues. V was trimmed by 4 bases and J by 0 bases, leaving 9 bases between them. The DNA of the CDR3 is TGCGCCAGCAGCGCACTGAGGAGCACAGATACGCAGTATTTT. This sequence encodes CASSALRSTDTQYF.

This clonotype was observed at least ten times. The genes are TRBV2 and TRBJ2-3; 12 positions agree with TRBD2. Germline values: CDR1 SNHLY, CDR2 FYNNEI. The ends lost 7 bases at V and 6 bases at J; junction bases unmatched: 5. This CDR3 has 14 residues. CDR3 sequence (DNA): TGTGCCAGCAAAGGACTAGCGGGATTGGATACGCAGTATTTT. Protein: CASKGLAGLDTQYF. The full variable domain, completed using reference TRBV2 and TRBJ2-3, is EPEVTQTPSHQVTQMGQEVILRCVPISNHLYFYWYRQILGQKVEFLVSFYNNEISEKSEIFDDQFSVERPDGSNFTLKIRSTKLEDSAMYFCASKGLAGLDTQYFGPGTRLTVL.

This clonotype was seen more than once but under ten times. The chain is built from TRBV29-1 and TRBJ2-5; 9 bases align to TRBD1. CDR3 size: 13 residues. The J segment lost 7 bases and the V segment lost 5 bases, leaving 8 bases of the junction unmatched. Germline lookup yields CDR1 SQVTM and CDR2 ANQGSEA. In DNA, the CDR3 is TGCAGCGTTATTACAGGGGGCAGGGGGACCCAGTACTTC. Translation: CSVITGGRGTQYF.

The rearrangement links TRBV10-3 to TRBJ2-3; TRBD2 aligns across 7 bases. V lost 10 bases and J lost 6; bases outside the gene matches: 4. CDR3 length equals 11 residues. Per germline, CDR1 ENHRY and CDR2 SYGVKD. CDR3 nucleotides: TGTGCCACGGGGGAGGGTGATACGCAGTATTTT. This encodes CATGEGDTQYF.

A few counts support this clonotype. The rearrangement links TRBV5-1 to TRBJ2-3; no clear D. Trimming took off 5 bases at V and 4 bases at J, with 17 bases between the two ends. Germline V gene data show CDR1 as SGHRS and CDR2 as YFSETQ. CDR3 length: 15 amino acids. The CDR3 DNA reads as TGCGCCAGCAGGCTTGGCCCCTCGAGGTCAGATACGCAGTATTTT. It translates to CASRLGPSRSDTQYF.

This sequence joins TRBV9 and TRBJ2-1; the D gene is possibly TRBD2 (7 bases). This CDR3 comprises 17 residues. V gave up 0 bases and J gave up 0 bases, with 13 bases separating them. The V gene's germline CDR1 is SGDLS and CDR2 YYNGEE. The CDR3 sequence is CASSVGGGRPSYNEQFF. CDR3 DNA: TGTGCCAGCAGCGTAGGGGGGGGCCGCCCCTCCTACAATGAGCAGTTCTTC.

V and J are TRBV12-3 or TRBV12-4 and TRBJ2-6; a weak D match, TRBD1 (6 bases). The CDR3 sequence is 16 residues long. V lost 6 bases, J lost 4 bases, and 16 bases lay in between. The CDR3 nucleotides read TGTGCCAGCAGCCGACCCACAGGGCCCGGGGCCAACGTCCTGACTTTC. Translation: CASSRPTGPGANVLTF.

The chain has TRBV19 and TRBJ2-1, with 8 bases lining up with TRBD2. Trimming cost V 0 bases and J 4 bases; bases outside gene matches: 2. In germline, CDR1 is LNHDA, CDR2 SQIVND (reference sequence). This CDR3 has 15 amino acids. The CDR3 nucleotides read TGTGCCAGTAGTATAGAGGGGACTAGTTACAATGAGCAGTTCTTC. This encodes CASSIEGTSYNEQFF. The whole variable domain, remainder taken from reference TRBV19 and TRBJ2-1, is DGGITQSPKYLFRKEGQNVTLSCEQNLNHDAMYWYRQDPGQGLRLIYYSQIVNDFQKGDIAEGYSVSREKKESFPLTVTSAQKNPTAFYLCASSIEGTSYNEQFFGPGTRLTVL.

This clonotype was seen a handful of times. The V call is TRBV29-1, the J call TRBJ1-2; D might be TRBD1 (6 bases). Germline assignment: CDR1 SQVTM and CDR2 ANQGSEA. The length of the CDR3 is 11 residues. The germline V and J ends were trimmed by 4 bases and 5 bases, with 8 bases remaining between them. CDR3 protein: CSVAQGYGYTF. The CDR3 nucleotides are TGCAGCGTTGCCCAGGGGTATGGCTACACCTTC.

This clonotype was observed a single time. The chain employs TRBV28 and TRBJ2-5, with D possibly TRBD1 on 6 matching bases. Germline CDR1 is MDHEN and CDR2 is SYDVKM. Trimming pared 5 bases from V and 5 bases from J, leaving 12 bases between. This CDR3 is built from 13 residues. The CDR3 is CASSETGPETQYF. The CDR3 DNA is TGTGCCAGCAGTGAAACAGGGCCGGAGACCCAGTACTTC. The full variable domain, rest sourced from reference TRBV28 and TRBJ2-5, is DVKVTQSSRYLVKRTGEKVFLECVQDMDHENMFWYRQDPGLGLRLIYFSYDVKMKEKGDIPEGYSVSREKKERFSLILESASTNQTSMYLCASSETGPETQYFGPGTRLLVL.

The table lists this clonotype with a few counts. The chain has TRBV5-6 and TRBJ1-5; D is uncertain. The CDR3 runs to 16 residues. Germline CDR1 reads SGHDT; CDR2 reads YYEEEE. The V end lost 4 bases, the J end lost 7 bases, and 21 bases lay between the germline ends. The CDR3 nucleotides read TGTGCCAGCAGCGATAGCCGGCCAACCATTGCACAGCCCCAGCATTTT. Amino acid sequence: CASSDSRPTIAQPQHF.

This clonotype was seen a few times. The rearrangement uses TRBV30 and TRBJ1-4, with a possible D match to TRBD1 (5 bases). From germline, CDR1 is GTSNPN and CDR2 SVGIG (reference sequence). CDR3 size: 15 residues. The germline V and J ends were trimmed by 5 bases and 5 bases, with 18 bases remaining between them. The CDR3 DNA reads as TGTGCCTGGTTAAAACCGGGACCCCTCAATGAAAAACTGTTTTTT. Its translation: CAWLKPGPLNEKLFF.

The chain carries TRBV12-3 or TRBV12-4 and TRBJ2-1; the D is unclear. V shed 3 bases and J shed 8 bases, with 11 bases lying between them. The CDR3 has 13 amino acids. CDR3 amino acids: CASSFVGYDEQFF. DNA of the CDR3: TGTGCCAGCAGTTTTGTGGGGTACGATGAGCAGTTCTTC.